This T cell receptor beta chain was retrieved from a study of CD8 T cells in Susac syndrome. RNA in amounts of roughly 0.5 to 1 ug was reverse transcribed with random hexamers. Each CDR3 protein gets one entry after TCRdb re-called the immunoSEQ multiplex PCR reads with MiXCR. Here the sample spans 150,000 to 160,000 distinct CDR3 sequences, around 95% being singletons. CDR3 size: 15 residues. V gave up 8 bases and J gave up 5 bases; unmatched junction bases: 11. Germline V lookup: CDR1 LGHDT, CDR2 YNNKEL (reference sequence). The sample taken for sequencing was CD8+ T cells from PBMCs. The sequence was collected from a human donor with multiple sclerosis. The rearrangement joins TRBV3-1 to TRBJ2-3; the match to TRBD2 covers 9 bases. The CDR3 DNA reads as TGTGCCAGCTTGCGCGGGGGGGCCTGGCAAGATACGCAGTATTTT. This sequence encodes CASLRGGAWQDTQYF.